A selection of T cell receptor beta chains follows, all from one sample in a study of blood T cells in healthy people across ages. TCRdb itself ran the 5' RACE reads through MiXCR, one entry per CDR3 protein. This table holds about 640,000 distinct CDR3 sequences, around 38% found once. Sequenced material: blood. The receptors originated from an older man in good health. Each CDR3 is given with its conserved first and last residue. D genes are given only for firm matches. Where a row states a size, it is once, few, many or the class of an expanded clone; other rows omit it.

cdr3_nt: TGTGCCAGCAGTTTGCGGCAGGTGGGCACCTACGAGCAGTACTTC; cdr3_aa: CASSLRQVGTYEQYF; v_call: TRBV28; d_call: -; j_call: TRBJ2-7; clone_size: -; cdr3_length: 15
cdr3_nt: TGTGCCAGCAGCAGCCACCGCGGGGCAGATACGCGGTATTTT; cdr3_aa: CASSSHRGADTRYF; v_call: TRBV7-9; d_call: -; j_call: TRBJ2-3; clone_size: -; cdr3_length: 14
cdr3_nt: TGTGCCAGCAGCTTAGCGGGGGAGCGGGGGGATGAGTATTTT; cdr3_aa: CASSLAGERGDEYF; v_call: TRBV7-2; d_call: TRBD2; j_call: TRBJ2-3; clone_size: many; cdr3_length: 14
cdr3_nt: TGTGCCAGCAGCTTAGCGCGGGGGAACGGGGAAGCTTTCTTT; cdr3_aa: CASSLARGNGEAFF; v_call: TRBV7-2; d_call: -; j_call: TRBJ1-1; clone_size: -; cdr3_length: 14
cdr3_nt: TGTGCCAGCAGCTTAGTGGTCACGAGACGGAACTATGGCTACACCTTC; cdr3_aa: CASSLVVTRRNYGYTF; v_call: TRBV7-9; d_call: -; j_call: TRBJ1-2; clone_size: once; cdr3_length: 16
cdr3_nt: TGTGCCAGCAGCCCGATTCCTAGCGGGAGCTCCTACAATGAGCAGTTCTTC; cdr3_aa: CASSPIPSGSSYNEQFF; v_call: TRBV4-2; d_call: TRBD2; j_call: TRBJ2-1; clone_size: few; cdr3_length: 17
cdr3_nt: TGTGCCAGCAGTTTATCGACAGGGGGCGGGGAAAAACTGTTTTTT; cdr3_aa: CASSLSTGGGEKLFF; v_call: TRBV28; d_call: TRBD1; j_call: TRBJ1-4; clone_size: once; cdr3_length: 15
cdr3_nt: TGTGCCAGCAGTGAACGGTCCAGCAATCAGCCCCAGCATTTT; cdr3_aa: CASSERSSNQPQHF; v_call: TRBV2; d_call: -; j_call: TRBJ1-5; clone_size: -; cdr3_length: 14
cdr3_nt: TGTGCCAGCAGCTTAAACCCCTCGCAGGGGGAGCTGTTTTTT; cdr3_aa: CASSLNPSQGELFF; v_call: TRBV7-2; d_call: -; j_call: TRBJ2-2; clone_size: -; cdr3_length: 14
cdr3_nt: TGTGCTAGTGGTCCGGGACTAGCGAGCAATGAGCAGTTCTTC; cdr3_aa: CASGPGLASNEQFF; v_call: TRBV12-5; d_call: TRBD2; j_call: TRBJ2-1; clone_size: -; cdr3_length: 14
cdr3_nt: TGTGCCAGCAGTTATGGGTCGGTGGGCAATCAGCCCCAGCATTTT; cdr3_aa: CASSYGSVGNQPQHF; v_call: TRBV27; d_call: -; j_call: TRBJ1-5; clone_size: many; cdr3_length: 15
cdr3_nt: TGTGCCAGCAGCCCTACCGGGACAGACACTGAAGCTTTCTTT; cdr3_aa: CASSPTGTDTEAFF; v_call: TRBV5-5; d_call: TRBD1; j_call: TRBJ1-1; clone_size: -; cdr3_length: 14
cdr3_nt: TGTGCCAGCAGCCGCGGGGCCACGGATGGCTACACCTTC; cdr3_aa: CASSRGATDGYTF; v_call: TRBV3-1; d_call: -; j_call: TRBJ1-2; clone_size: many; cdr3_length: 13
cdr3_nt: TGCGCCAGCAGTGAGCGTGACAGCTCCTACGAGCAGTACTTC; cdr3_aa: CASSERDSSYEQYF; v_call: TRBV10-1; d_call: -; j_call: TRBJ2-7; clone_size: once; cdr3_length: 14
cdr3_nt: TGTGCCAGTGTTCCGGTAGCGGGGGGGCAGGGCACAGATACGCAGTATTTT; cdr3_aa: CASVPVAGGQGTDTQYF; v_call: TRBV28; d_call: TRBD2; j_call: TRBJ2-3; clone_size: -; cdr3_length: 17
cdr3_nt: TGTGCCATCAAGGGCGAGACAGGGATGTACAATGAGCAGTTCTTC; cdr3_aa: CAIKGETGMYNEQFF; v_call: TRBV10-3; d_call: TRBD1; j_call: TRBJ2-1; clone_size: few; cdr3_length: 15
cdr3_nt: TGTGCCAGCAGTTTAGAGTGGGGGGATGGCTACACCTTC; cdr3_aa: CASSLEWGDGYTF; v_call: TRBV5-4; d_call: -; j_call: TRBJ1-2; clone_size: few; cdr3_length: 13
cdr3_nt: TGTGCCAGCAGCCCGACAGTGAGAGGGACTGAAGCTTTCTTT; cdr3_aa: CASSPTVRGTEAFF; v_call: TRBV7-3; d_call: -; j_call: TRBJ1-1; clone_size: -; cdr3_length: 14
cdr3_nt: TGCAGTGCTCCAGACAAGTACAGTGAGCAGTACTTC; cdr3_aa: CSAPDKYSEQYF; v_call: TRBV20-1; d_call: -; j_call: TRBJ2-5; clone_size: -; cdr3_length: 12
cdr3_nt: TGTGCCACCTATCTCAGGGACAGGGGTGAGACCCAGTACTTC; cdr3_aa: CATYLRDRGETQYF; v_call: TRBV6-1; d_call: TRBD1; j_call: TRBJ2-5; clone_size: few; cdr3_length: 14
cdr3_nt: TGCAGCGTTGAAGATGGGTCGCGTCATCTCCTCACAGATACGCAGTATTTT; cdr3_aa: CSVEDGSRHLLTDTQYF; v_call: TRBV29-1; d_call: -; j_call: TRBJ2-3; clone_size: many; cdr3_length: 17
cdr3_nt: TGCAGCTACATCAATACAATGTTAGCGGGATCAAGGGATGAGCAGTACTTC; cdr3_aa: CSYINTMLAGSRDEQYF; v_call: TRBV29-1; d_call: TRBD2; j_call: TRBJ2-7; clone_size: once; cdr3_length: 17
cdr3_nt: TGTGCCAGCAGTTCTATAGCGGGAGTGGGATACAATGAGCAGTACTTC; cdr3_aa: CASSSIAGVGYNEQYF; v_call: TRBV4-2; d_call: TRBD2; j_call: TRBJ2-7; clone_size: -; cdr3_length: 16
cdr3_nt: TGCGCCAGCAGCCAGAGACTGGCCCCCCCCGGGGAGCTGTTTTTT; cdr3_aa: CASSQRLAPPGELFF; v_call: TRBV4-3; d_call: -; j_call: TRBJ2-2; clone_size: -; cdr3_length: 15
cdr3_nt: TGCAGCGTCTTTGACAGGGGCAATTCCGTTACCTCCTACGAGCAGTACTTC; cdr3_aa: CSVFDRGNSVTSYEQYF; v_call: TRBV29-1; d_call: TRBD1; j_call: TRBJ2-7; clone_size: -; cdr3_length: 17
cdr3_nt: TGTGCCAGCAGCGGAGGGACCACAAGAAATTCACCCCTCCACTTT; cdr3_aa: CASSGGTTRNSPLHF; v_call: TRBV9; d_call: -; j_call: TRBJ1-6; clone_size: -; cdr3_length: 15
cdr3_nt: TGTGCCAGCAGCTTGGGCGACAGTGTCAATCAGCCCCAGCATTTT; cdr3_aa: CASSLGDSVNQPQHF; v_call: TRBV5-8; d_call: -; j_call: TRBJ1-5; clone_size: -; cdr3_length: 15
cdr3_nt: TGCGCCAGCAGCCCAGGACAGGGTTGGGAGAAACTGTTTTTT; cdr3_aa: CASSPGQGWEKLFF; v_call: TRBV4-1; d_call: TRBD1; j_call: TRBJ1-4; clone_size: once; cdr3_length: 14
cdr3_nt: TGCAGTGCCTATAACCCGGGACACAGAGGCTACACCTTC; cdr3_aa: CSAYNPGHRGYTF; v_call: TRBV20-1; d_call: -; j_call: TRBJ1-2; clone_size: few; cdr3_length: 13
cdr3_nt: TGCAGTGCTAGAGGTTCGGGTCGCCATCAGCCCCAGCATTTT; cdr3_aa: CSARGSGRHQPQHF; v_call: TRBV20-1; d_call: -; j_call: TRBJ1-5; clone_size: -; cdr3_length: 14
cdr3_nt: TGTGCCAGCAGCTTAGATATGGGCACAGATACGCAGTATTTT; cdr3_aa: CASSLDMGTDTQYF; v_call: TRBV7-9; d_call: -; j_call: TRBJ2-3; clone_size: few; cdr3_length: 14
cdr3_nt: TGTGCCAGCATCCGCTTGCCGACAGGGTATAAGACTGAAGCTTTCTTT; cdr3_aa: CASIRLPTGYKTEAFF; v_call: TRBV6-2/TRBV6-3; d_call: TRBD1; j_call: TRBJ1-1; clone_size: -; cdr3_length: 16
cdr3_nt: TGTGCCATCAGTGGGGGCGTCTTAGCGTATGATGAGCAGTTCTTC; cdr3_aa: CAISGGVLAYDEQFF; v_call: TRBV10-3; d_call: -; j_call: TRBJ2-1; clone_size: -; cdr3_length: 15
cdr3_nt: TGTGCCAGTGGACTAGACTACTACAATGAGCAGTTCTTC; cdr3_aa: CASGLDYYNEQFF; v_call: TRBV25-1; d_call: TRBD2; j_call: TRBJ2-1; clone_size: -; cdr3_length: 13
cdr3_nt: TGTGCCAGCAGCCAAGGCAGCGGGAGGTTTCGTGGCGATACGCAGTATTTT; cdr3_aa: CASSQGSGRFRGDTQYF; v_call: TRBV4-2; d_call: TRBD2; j_call: TRBJ2-3; clone_size: -; cdr3_length: 17
cdr3_nt: TGCGCCAGCAGCTTGGGGGACAGGGAAAAGGAAAAACTGTTTTTT; cdr3_aa: CASSLGDREKEKLFF; v_call: TRBV5-1; d_call: TRBD1; j_call: TRBJ1-4; clone_size: few; cdr3_length: 15
cdr3_nt: TGCGCCAGCAGCCTCGCCGTAGCGGAAGAGACCCAGTACTTC; cdr3_aa: CASSLAVAEETQYF; v_call: TRBV4-3; d_call: -; j_call: TRBJ2-5; clone_size: -; cdr3_length: 14
cdr3_nt: TGTGCCAGCAGCCGAAGACAGGACGATGGCTACACCTTC; cdr3_aa: CASSRRQDDGYTF; v_call: TRBV3-1; d_call: -; j_call: TRBJ1-2; clone_size: many; cdr3_length: 13
cdr3_nt: TGTGCCAGCAGTTCCCCGACAGGGCACGAGCAGTACTTC; cdr3_aa: CASSSPTGHEQYF; v_call: TRBV12-3/TRBV12-4; d_call: TRBD1; j_call: TRBJ2-7; clone_size: -; cdr3_length: 13
cdr3_nt: TGCGCCAGCAGCTTGTCGTCAGGGGCCTCTATGGAGCAGTACTTC; cdr3_aa: CASSLSSGASMEQYF; v_call: TRBV5-1; d_call: -; j_call: TRBJ2-7; clone_size: -; cdr3_length: 15
cdr3_nt: TGTGCCATCAGTTCGGGACAGGGGGCTTGCACCCTCCACTTT; cdr3_aa: CAISSGQGACTLHF; v_call: TRBV10-3; d_call: TRBD1; j_call: TRBJ1-6; clone_size: few; cdr3_length: 14
cdr3_nt: TGCAGTGCTAGGGGCAACGAGGATGGCTACACCTTC; cdr3_aa: CSARGNEDGYTF; v_call: TRBV20-1; d_call: -; j_call: TRBJ1-2; clone_size: -; cdr3_length: 12
cdr3_nt: TGTGCCAGCAGCCCCGCTAGCGGGACGGGTAATGAGCAGTTCTTC; cdr3_aa: CASSPASGTGNEQFF; v_call: TRBV7-8; d_call: TRBD2; j_call: TRBJ2-1; clone_size: -; cdr3_length: 15
cdr3_nt: TGTGCCAGCAGCTTCGGGGCGGAAAGCGGGGAGCTGTTTTTT; cdr3_aa: CASSFGAESGELFF; v_call: TRBV5-5; d_call: -; j_call: TRBJ2-2; clone_size: -; cdr3_length: 14
cdr3_nt: TGTGCCAGCGGGGGTGGAAATACCTACAATGAGCAGTTCTTC; cdr3_aa: CASGGGNTYNEQFF; v_call: TRBV6-5; d_call: -; j_call: TRBJ2-1; clone_size: few; cdr3_length: 14